Reported below is one T cell receptor (beta chain). The V gene's germline CDR1 is SGHAT and CDR2 FQNNGV. This CDR3 region has 15 residues. Deletions cut 2 bases from V and 4 bases from J, with 13 bases between. The sample is drawn from a study of control samples from healthy donors and cancer patients. Produced via immunoSEQ multiplex PCR; TCRdb's table is partial and in-frame only. Among 160,000 or so clones, about 93% were seen once, and the ten largest hold 0.68%. The clonotype originates from a woman between 25 and 40 years old in good health. The chain has TRBV11-2 and TRBJ2-3; D may be TRBD1 or TRBD2 (6 bases each). Sequenced sample: blood. CDR3 nucleotide sequence: TGTGCCAGCAGCTTATCGGGGGCCTGGTCAGATACGCAGTATTTT. Translation: CASSLSGAWSDTQYF.